Sequencing of this TCR beta chain was carried out in a study of OX40 agonist ivuxolimab in advanced cancers. Germline CDR1 is SNHLY and CDR2 is FYNNEI. Germline trimming cut 4 bases from V and 9 bases from J; bases unmatched to any gene: 7. CDR3 length equals 15 residues. The repertoire was sequenced with immunoSEQ multiplex PCR; TCRdb's copy has only in-frame clones and lacks some. The sample has approximately 79,000 clones, 92% seen once. The sequence was obtained from an adult with an advanced solid tumor such as melanoma, head and neck, liver or kidney cancer. The rearrangement joins TRBV2 to TRBJ2-1; 12 bases are shared with TRBD2. The starting material was CD4+ or CD8+ T cells sorted from blood, obtained in a trial of the OX40 agonist ivuxolimab. The CDR3 coding sequence is TGTGCCAGCAGTGGAGGACTAGCGGGGTTGGTTGAGCAGTTCTTC. Protein product: CASSGGLAGLVEQFF. Full variable domain (remainder filled in from reference TRBV2 and TRBJ2-1): EPEVTQTPSHQVTQMGQEVILRCVPISNHLYFYWYRQILGQKVEFLVSFYNNEISEKSEIFDDQFSVERPDGSNFTLKIRSTKLEDSAMYFCASSGGLAGLVEQFFGPGTRLTVL.